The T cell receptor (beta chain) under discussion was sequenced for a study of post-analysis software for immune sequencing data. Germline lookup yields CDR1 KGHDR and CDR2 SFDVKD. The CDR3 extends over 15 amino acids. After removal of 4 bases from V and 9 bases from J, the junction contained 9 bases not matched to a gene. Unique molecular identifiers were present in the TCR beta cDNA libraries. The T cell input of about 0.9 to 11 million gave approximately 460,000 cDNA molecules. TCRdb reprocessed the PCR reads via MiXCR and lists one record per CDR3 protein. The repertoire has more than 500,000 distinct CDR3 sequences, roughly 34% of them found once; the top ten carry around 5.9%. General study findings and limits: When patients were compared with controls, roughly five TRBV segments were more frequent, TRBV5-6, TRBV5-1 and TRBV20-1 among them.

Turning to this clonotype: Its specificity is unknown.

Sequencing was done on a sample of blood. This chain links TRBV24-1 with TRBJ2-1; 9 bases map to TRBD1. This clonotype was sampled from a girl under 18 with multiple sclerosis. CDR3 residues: CATSEGTGPRGEQFF. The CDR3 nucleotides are TGTGCCACCAGTGAGGGGACAGGGCCCCGGGGTGAGCAGTTCTTC.